This TCR beta chain was identified during a study of identical twins. Each cDNA held unique molecular identifiers, and template switching gave it a universal primer site. TCRdb re-called the 5' RACE reads through MiXCR, storing one row per CDR3 protein. The table shows about 890,000 distinct CDR3 sequences, with 9% to 15% occurring only once. Germline CDR1 is SGHRS and CDR2 is YFSETQ. The CDR3 runs to 16 residues. The ends lost 3 bases at V and 4 bases at J; junction bases unmatched: 8. This clonotype was seen just once. The same specimen was also included in a second study, on yellow fever vaccine responses in identical twins.

Sample: PBMCs. The chain links TRBV5-1 to TRBJ2-7; TRBD1 matches at 12 bases. The sequence was collected from a woman under 30 in good health. The CDR3 sequence is CASSCPPGQGAYEQYV. CDR3 sequence (DNA): TGCGCCAGCAGCTGCCCTCCGGGACAGGGGGCGTACGAGCAGTACGTC.